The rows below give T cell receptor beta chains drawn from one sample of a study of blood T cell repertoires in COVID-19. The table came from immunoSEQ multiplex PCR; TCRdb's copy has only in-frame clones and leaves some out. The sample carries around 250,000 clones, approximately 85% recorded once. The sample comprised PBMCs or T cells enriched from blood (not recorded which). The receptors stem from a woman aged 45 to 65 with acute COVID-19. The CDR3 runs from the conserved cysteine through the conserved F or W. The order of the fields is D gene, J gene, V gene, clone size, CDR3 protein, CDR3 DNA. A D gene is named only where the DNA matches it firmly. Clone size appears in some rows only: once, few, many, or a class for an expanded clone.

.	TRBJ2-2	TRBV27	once	CASSLGAGRTGELFF	TGTGCCAGCAGTTTGGGGGCAGGTCGAACCGGGGAGCTGTTTTTT
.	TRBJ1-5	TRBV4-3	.	CASSPLGSGEPQHF	TGCGCCAGCAGCCCCTTGGGTTCGGGGGAGCCCCAGCATTTT
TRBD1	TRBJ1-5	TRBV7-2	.	CASSPGQGPNQPQHF	TGTGCCAGCAGCCCGGGACAGGGACCAAATCAGCCCCAGCATTTT
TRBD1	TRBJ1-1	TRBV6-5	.	CASKTGGLNTEAFF	TGTGCCAGCAAGACAGGGGGTTTGAACACTGAAGCTTTCTTT
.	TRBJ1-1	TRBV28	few	CASSLYRGSASTEAFF	TGTGCCAGCAGTTTATATAGGGGCTCGGCTTCGACTGAAGCTTTCTTT
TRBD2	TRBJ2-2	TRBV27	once	CASSFASSGGATGELFF	TGTGCCAGCAGTTTCGCCTCTAGCGGGGGGGCCACCGGGGAGCTGTTTTTT
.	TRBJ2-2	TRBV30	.	CAWSQKGAGELFF	TGTGCCTGGAGTCAAAAGGGGGCCGGGGAGCTGTTTTTT
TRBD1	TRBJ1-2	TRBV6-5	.	CASSTPGQGAKGYTF	TGTGCCAGCAGCACCCCGGGACAGGGGGCTAAGGGCTACACCTTC
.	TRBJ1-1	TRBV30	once	CAWSIQSNTEAFF	TGTGCCTGGAGTATACAGTCGAACACTGAAGCTTTCTTT
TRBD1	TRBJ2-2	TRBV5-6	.	CASSRVNGQVNTGELFF	TGTGCCAGCAGCCGAGTTAACGGACAGGTGAACACCGGGGAGCTGTTTTTT
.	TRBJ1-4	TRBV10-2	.	CASRSVEGSEKLFF	TGCGCCAGCAGATCAGTGGAGGGTAGTGAAAAACTGTTTTTT
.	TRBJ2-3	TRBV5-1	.	CASRDTNTQYF	TGCGCCAGCAGGGACACCAATACGCAGTATTTT
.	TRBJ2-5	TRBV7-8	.	CASSPVPGIQETQYF	TGTGCCAGCAGCCCTGTACCAGGGATTCAAGAGACCCAGTACTTC
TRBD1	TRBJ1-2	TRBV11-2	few	CASSLDSAQGAVYGYTF	TGTGCCAGCAGCTTAGATTCGGCGCAGGGGGCAGTCTATGGCTACACCTTC
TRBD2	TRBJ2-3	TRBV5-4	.	CASSFPGGAGDTQYF	TGTGCCAGCAGCTTCCCCGGGGGGGCCGGGGATACGCAGTATTTT
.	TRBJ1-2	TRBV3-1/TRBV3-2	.	CASSQGSGYTF	TGTGCCAGCAGCCAGGGGAGTGGCTACACCTTC
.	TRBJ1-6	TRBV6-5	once	CASSTVTWDSPLHF	TGTGCCAGCAGCACAGTCACATGGGATTCACCCCTCCACTTT
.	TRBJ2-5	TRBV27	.	CASSLTQVTTQYF	TGTGCCAGCAGTTTAACCCAGGTCACGACCCAGTACTTC
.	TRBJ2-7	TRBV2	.	CASRNRVSYEQYF	TGTGCCAGCAGGAACAGGGTGAGCTACGAGCAGTACTTC
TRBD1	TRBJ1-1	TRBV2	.	CASSSDRASEAFF	TGTGCCAGCAGTTCGGACAGGGCAAGTGAAGCTTTCTTT
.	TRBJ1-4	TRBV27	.	CASSRTPQGEKLFF	TGTGCCAGCAGCCGGACACCGCAGGGAGAAAAACTGTTTTTT
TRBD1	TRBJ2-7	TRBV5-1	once	CASSLEGTGSRMQYF	TGCGCCAGCAGCTTGGAGGGGACAGGGTCCCGTATGCAGTACTTC
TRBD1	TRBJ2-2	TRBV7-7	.	CASRPGGPNTGELFF	TGTGCCAGCAGACCAGGGGGCCCGAACACCGGGGAGCTGTTTTTT